Listed here is a single T cell receptor beta chain. This sample is part of a study of blood T cell repertoires in COVID-19. Study-level information: Sites across the United States, Italy and Spain contributed samples from acute and convalescent COVID-19. Sources were T cells, B-cell-depleted T cells, or PBMCs; the material itself was cDNA or gDNA.

Study processing details: Estimation of nucleated cell counts relied on the amplification of reference gene primers. TCRdb's copy holds only in-frame clones and misses some; the assay was immunoSEQ multiplex PCR. V, J and clone size are those of that table, while D and trimming were read from the DNA. The table shows roughly 350,000 clones, with around 91% occurring only once. This CDR3 has 12 residues. J gave up 8 bases and V 7 bases, and 3 bases lay outside the gene matches. Germline V gene data show CDR1 as SGHAT and CDR2 as FQNNGV. The specimen was peripheral blood. The chain links TRBV11-2 to TRBJ2-2, with TRBD2 matching over 8 bases. The source of this sequence is a woman aged 18-35 years who had recovered from COVID-19. The CDR3 DNA is TGTGCCAGCACCGGACTAGCTGGGGAGCTGTTTTTT. Its translation is CASTGLAGELFF.